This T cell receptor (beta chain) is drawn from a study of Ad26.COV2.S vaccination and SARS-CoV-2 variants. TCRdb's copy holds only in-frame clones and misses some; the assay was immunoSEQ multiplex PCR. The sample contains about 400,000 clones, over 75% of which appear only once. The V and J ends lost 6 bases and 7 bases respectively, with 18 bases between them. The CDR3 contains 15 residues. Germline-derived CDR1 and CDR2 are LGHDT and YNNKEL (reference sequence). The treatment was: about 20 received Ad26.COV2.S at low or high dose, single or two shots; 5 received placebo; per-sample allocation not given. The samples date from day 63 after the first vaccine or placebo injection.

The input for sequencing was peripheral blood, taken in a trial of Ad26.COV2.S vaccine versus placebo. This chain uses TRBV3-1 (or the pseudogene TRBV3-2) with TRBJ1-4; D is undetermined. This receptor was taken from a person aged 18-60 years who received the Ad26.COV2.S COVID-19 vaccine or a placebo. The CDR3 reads CASRVKPEKGEKLFF. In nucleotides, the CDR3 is TGTGCCAGCAGAGTTAAGCCGGAGAAGGGTGAAAAACTGTTTTTT.